This entry features one T cell receptor beta chain sequence. This specimen belongs to a study of control samples from healthy donors and cancer patients. TCRdb's copy holds only in-frame clones and misses some; the assay was immunoSEQ multiplex PCR. There are 150,000 or so clones in the sample; around 88% occur only once, and around 5% lies in the top ten. CDR1 and CDR2 (germline): ENHRY, SYGVKD. This CDR3 spans 13 amino acids. The ends lost 10 bases at V and 4 bases at J; junction bases unmatched: 6. This TCR derives from a woman in her 30s in good health. This chain joins TRBV10-3 and TRBJ2-3, with 9 bases matching TRBD1. Sequencing was carried out using blood. Written as DNA, the CDR3 is TGTGCCACCGGGACAGGGCAGGCAGATACGCAGTATTTT. Translating it yields CATGTGQADTQYF.